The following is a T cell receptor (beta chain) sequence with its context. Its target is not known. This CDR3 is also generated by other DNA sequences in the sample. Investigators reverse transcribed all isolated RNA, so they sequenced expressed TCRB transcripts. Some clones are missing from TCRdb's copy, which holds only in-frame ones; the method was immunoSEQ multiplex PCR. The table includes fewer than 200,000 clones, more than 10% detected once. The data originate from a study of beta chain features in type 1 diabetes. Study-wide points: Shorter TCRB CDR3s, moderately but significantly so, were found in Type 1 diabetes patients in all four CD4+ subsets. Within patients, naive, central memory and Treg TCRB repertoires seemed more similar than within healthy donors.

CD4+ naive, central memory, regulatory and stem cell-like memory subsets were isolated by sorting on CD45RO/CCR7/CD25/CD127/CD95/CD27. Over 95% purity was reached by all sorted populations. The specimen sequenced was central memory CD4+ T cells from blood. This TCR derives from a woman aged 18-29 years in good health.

This chain's CDR3 is CASSLTGGNQPQHF. The CDR3 coding sequence is TGTGCCAGCAGCTTGACAGGGGGCAATCAGCCCCAGCATTTT. The genes are TRBV7-9 and TRBJ1-5, with 8 positions matching TRBD1. The CDR3 length is 14 residues. Trimming at V came to 3 bases and at J to 2 bases, leaving 0 bases not matched to a gene. The germline V gene has CDR1 SEHNR and CDR2 FQNEAQ (reference sequence).